The 30 T cell receptor beta chains listed next were all sequenced from one sample in a study of blood T cell repertoires in COVID-19. Assay used: immunoSEQ multiplex PCR; TCRdb lists only in-frame clones, some missing. The sample includes 250,000 to 300,000 clones, roughly nine tenths seen only once; the top ten take 0.94%. The sequenced sample was peripheral blood. The receptors derive from a woman between 40 and 50 years old who had recovered from COVID-19.

The chain has TRBV29-1 and TRBJ1-2, with 7 bases that match TRBD1. CDR3 length: 13 amino acids. CDR1 and CDR2 from the germline V gene are SQVTM and ANQGSEA. V lost 4 bases, J lost 4 bases, and 6 bases stayed unmatched. The CDR3 here is CSVGQGGGYGYTF. The CDR3, as DNA: TGCAGCGTTGGACAGGGAGGTGGCTATGGCTACACCTTC.

This chain connects TRBV2 to TRBJ2-7; possibly TRBD2 for D (5 bases). Germline CDR1 and CDR2: SNHLY and FYNNEI. V dropped 2 bases and J dropped 10 bases, with 9 bases sitting between them. This CDR3 contains 11 residues. The CDR3 protein is CASSELTSQYF. For the CDR3, the DNA is TGTGCCAGCAGTGAACTTACTAGTCAGTACTTC.

This chain links TRBV5-1 with TRBJ2-3; TRBD2 agrees at 7 bases. Germline assignment: CDR1 SGHRS and CDR2 YFSETQ. CDR3 length equals 15 residues. V shed 2 bases and J 2 bases; nucleotides not matched to a gene: 5. CDR3: CASSFTAGATDTQYF. CDR3 nucleotides: TGCGCCAGCAGCTTTACGGCGGGAGCCACAGATACGCAGTATTTT.

The V and J genes are TRBV19 and TRBJ2-1; 8 nucleotides line up with TRBD1. Trimming removed 5 bases from V and 2 bases from J; junction bases left unmatched: 14. This CDR3 is built from 18 residues. CDR1 is LNHDA, CDR2 SQIVND, per germline (reference sequence). The CDR3 spells CASSADLGGQGTYNEQFF. In DNA, the CDR3 is TGTGCCAGTAGTGCCGACTTGGGAGGACAGGGAACCTACAATGAGCAGTTCTTC. Filled out from reference TRBV19 and TRBJ2-1, the complete variable domain reads DGGITQSPKYLFRKEGQNVTLSCEQNLNHDAMYWYRQDPGQGLRLIYYSQIVNDFQKGDIAEGYSVSREKKESFPLTVTSAQKNPTAFYLCASSADLGGQGTYNEQFFGPGTRLTVL.

This chain joins TRBV27 and TRBJ1-3, with a weak D call TRBD1 (5 bases). The CDR3 loop spans 14 amino acids. CDR1 and CDR2 (germline): MNHEY, SMNVEV (reference sequence). V dropped 3 bases and J dropped 2 bases, with 8 bases sitting between them. The CDR3 loop is CASSLGRAGNTIYF. The CDR3, as DNA: TGTGCCAGCAGTTTGGGCAGGGCTGGAAACACCATATATTTT.

V is TRBV28 and J is TRBJ2-1; TRBD2 might be the D (6 bases). The CDR3 has 16 amino acids. Trimming stripped 3 bases from V and 4 bases from J, with 16 bases between. Germline V gene lookup returns CDR1 MDHEN and CDR2 SYDVKM. CDR3 nucleotide sequence: TGTGCCAGCAGTTTTGGAGGGCGAAGGTTATACAATGAGCAGTTCTTC. Its translation: CASSFGGRRLYNEQFF.

The V and J genes are TRBV11-2 and TRBJ2-5; D not certain. The CDR3 is made up of 15 amino acids. CDR1 SGHAT and CDR2 FQNNGV come from the germline V gene. Trimming stripped 3 bases from V and 3 bases from J, with 14 bases between. The CDR3 DNA sequence: TGTGCCAGCAGCTTTACGCTGGGCCTTAAAGAGACCCAGTACTTC. Its translation is CASSFTLGLKETQYF.

The chain uses TRBV14 and TRBJ1-6; D is possibly TRBD1 (5 bases). In germline, CDR1 is SGHDN, CDR2 FVKESK. The CDR3 is 14 residues long. V lost 0 bases and J lost 9, with 9 bases in between. The CDR3 sequence: CASSQDLQGSPLHF. In DNA, the CDR3 is TGTGCCAGCAGCCAAGATCTTCAGGGTTCACCCCTCCACTTT.

The chain has TRBV10-3 and TRBJ2-1, with a possible D match to TRBD2 (5 bases). The V end lost 0 bases, the J end lost 0 bases, and 12 bases lay between the germline ends. The CDR3 is made up of 17 amino acids. The V gene's germline CDR1 is ENHRY and CDR2 SYGVKD. CDR3 sequence: CAISESLAPSSYNEQFF. The CDR3 DNA is TGTGCCATCAGTGAGTCTTTAGCGCCTAGCTCCTACAATGAGCAGTTCTTC.

J is TRBJ2-7 and V is TRBV6-1; 7 positions agree with TRBD1. Germline-derived CDR1 and CDR2 are MNHNS and SASEGT. V dropped 3 bases and J dropped 7; count of bases not matched to a gene: 9. CDR3 length: 14 residues. CDR3 coding DNA: TGTGCCAGCAGTGAGACAGGGACCTTTAGGGAGCAGTACTTC. Encoded protein: CASSETGTFREQYF.

This clone was observed once. At the DNA level, this CDR3 is encoded by other sequences in the same sample as well. In nucleotides, the CDR3 is TGTGCCAGCTCACCGGGGGCTAGCGGGTCCACAGATACGCAGTATTTT. This encodes CASSPGASGSTDTQYF. The chain has TRBV18 and TRBJ2-3, with 8 bases fitting TRBD2. Germline V gene data show CDR1 as KGHSH and CDR2 as LQKENI. V was pared by 3 bases and J by 2 bases, with 7 bases of the junction left unmatched. CDR3 length: 16 residues.

The V and J genes are TRBV6-5 and TRBJ2-7; the match to TRBD2 covers 7 bases. Germline trimming cut 0 bases from V and 2 bases from J; bases unmatched to any gene: 4. The CDR3 totals 15 residues. Germline V lookup: CDR1 MNHEY, CDR2 SVGAGI. As DNA, the CDR3 is TGTGCCAGCAGTTACTCAGGAGGGAGGGCCTACGAGCAGTACTTC. It specifies CASSYSGGRAYEQYF.

A few counts support this clone. The rearrangement uses TRBV4-1 and TRBJ2-1; 8 nucleotides align to TRBD2. CDR1 is MGHRA, CDR2 YSYEKL, per germline. The CDR3 sequence is 15 residues long. Unmatched junction bases numbered 4, after V lost 1 base and J lost 5 bases. CDR3 sequence: CASSQVSGGNNEQFF. DNA for the CDR3: TGCGCCAGCAGCCAAGTATCGGGAGGGAACAATGAGCAGTTCTTC.

The chain employs TRBV9 and TRBJ2-2; D gene unclear. CDR1 SGDLS and CDR2 YYNGEE come from the germline V gene. V gave up 4 bases and J gave up 2 bases, with 9 bases separating them. This CDR3 contains 14 residues. CDR3 sequence reads: CASSPRLNTGELFF. In DNA form, the CDR3 reads TGTGCCAGCAGCCCGCGTCTCAACACCGGGGAGCTGTTTTTT.

This clone occurred once. The chain is built from TRBV28 and TRBJ2-5, with TRBD2 matching over 13 bases. After removal of 1 base from V and 3 bases from J, the junction contained 5 bases not matched to a gene. CDR1 and CDR2 from the germline V gene are MDHEN and SYDVKM. CDR3 size: 17 residues. CDR3 region: CASSLYGLAGAEETQYF. The CDR3 DNA reads as TGTGCCAGCAGTTTATACGGACTAGCGGGAGCGGAAGAGACCCAGTACTTC.

V is TRBV3-1 (or the pseudogene TRBV3-2) and J is TRBJ1-2, with D hard to call. The CDR3 has 15 amino acids. V was pared by 0 bases and J by 1 base, with 9 bases between. Germline-derived CDR1 and CDR2 are LGHDT and YNNKEL (reference sequence). The CDR3 protein is CASSQEGRVNYGYTF. The CDR3 nucleotides read TGTGCCAGCAGCCAAGAAGGGCGGGTTAACTATGGCTACACCTTC.

The chain joins TRBV5-4 to TRBJ2-4, with a possible D match to TRBD1 (6 bases). With 0 bases removed from V and 8 bases from J, the gap between germline ends came to 12 bases. CDR3 length: 14 residues. Germline loops: CDR1 SGHNT, CDR2 YYREEE (reference sequence). The CDR3 nucleotides are TGTGCCAGCAGCTTGGAGACAGGAAATGACATTCAGTACTTC. Translated: CASSLETGNDIQYF.

V gene TRBV13 combines with J gene TRBJ2-3; D is uncertain. CDR1 PRHDT and CDR2 FYEKMQ come from the germline V gene (reference sequence). Trimming pared 0 bases from V and 6 bases from J, leaving 4 bases between. The CDR3 spans 12 residues. Here the CDR3 reads CASSLGPDTQYF. The CDR3 DNA is TGTGCCAGCAGCTTAGGCCCGGATACGCAGTATTTT.

This clone has a single count. The chain uses TRBV30 and TRBJ2-3; 9 nucleotides agree with TRBD2. This CDR3 region has 16 residues. The ends lost 4 bases at V and 5 bases at J; junction bases unmatched: 13. Per the germline V gene, CDR1 is GTSNPN and CDR2 is SVGIG (reference sequence). The CDR3 region has the DNA TGTGCCTGGACCGCACTAGCGGGTGGGGAGGGAGATACGCAGTATTTT. This codes for CAWTALAGGEGDTQYF.

The chain combines TRBV18 with TRBJ2-7, with 10 bases identical to TRBD1. CDR3 length: 15 amino acids. Germline V lookup: CDR1 KGHSH, CDR2 LQKENI. After removal of 3 bases from V and 4 bases from J, the junction contained 6 bases not matched to a gene. The CDR3 loop reads CASSPGGQGLYEQYF. The CDR3 nucleotides are TGTGCCAGCTCACCTGGGGGACAGGGGTTGTACGAGCAGTACTTC.

This chain joins TRBV5-1 and TRBJ1-2; TRBD1 is a possible D gene (5 bases). This CDR3 has 15 residues. The V gene's germline CDR1 is SGHRS and CDR2 YFSETQ. V lost 0 bases to trimming and J lost 5 bases, with 14 bases between them. This CDR3 reads CASSLDGAPPYGYTF. The CDR3, as DNA: TGCGCCAGCAGCTTGGATGGGGCGCCGCCTTATGGCTACACCTTC.

The chain uses TRBV28 and TRBJ1-1; a possible D gene is TRBD1 (6 bases). This CDR3 region has 16 residues. Germline loops: CDR1 MDHEN, CDR2 SYDVKM. Trimming removed 3 bases from V and 1 base from J, with 15 bases in between. The CDR3: CASSFPPGQRNTEAFF. The CDR3 DNA is TGTGCCAGCAGTTTCCCCCCCGGACAGAGGAACACTGAAGCTTTCTTT.

J is TRBJ2-7 and V is TRBV7-3; TRBD2 is a possible D gene (7 bases). Germline V CDR1 and CDR2: SGHTA, FQGTGA. The CDR3 runs to 16 residues. V lost 5 bases and J lost 1, with 18 bases in between. The DNA of the CDR3 is TGTGCCAGCAGCCCCCAAGGGGGGGACAAATCCTACGAGCAGTACTTC. Residues: CASSPQGGDKSYEQYF.

This chain links TRBV24-1 with TRBJ2-7, with D maybe TRBD2 (5 bases). CDR3 length: 12 amino acids. V was clipped by 2 bases and J by 7 bases, with 8 bases between them. Germline CDR1 reads KGHDR; CDR2 reads SFDVKD. The CDR3 nucleotides are TGTGCCACCAGTGATTACTCGGGGGAGCAGTACTTC. Protein sequence: CATSDYSGEQYF.

The chain couples TRBV11-2 to TRBJ2-1, with 10 positions matching TRBD1. The CDR3 length is 14 residues. V shed 3 bases and J 8 bases; nucleotides not matched to a gene: 4. The germline V gene has CDR1 SGHAT and CDR2 FQNNGV. The DNA of the CDR3 is TGTGCCAGCAGCTTCGACAGGGGGCTGGATGAGCAGTTCTTC. Residues: CASSFDRGLDEQFF.

The chain combines TRBV11-2 with TRBJ1-4; 11 nucleotides line up with TRBD1. This CDR3 comprises 13 residues. CDR1 SGHAT and CDR2 FQNNGV come from the germline V gene. V trimming: 5 bases; J trimming: 8 bases; junction bases outside the gene matches: 1. The CDR3 bases are TGTGCCAGCAGCGGGACAGGGGGGGAAAAACTGTTTTTT. Translating it yields CASSGTGGEKLFF.

This chain connects TRBV6-6 to TRBJ1-1, with D possibly TRBD1 on 5 matching bases. The germline V gene has CDR1 MNHNY and CDR2 SVGAGI (reference sequence). With 6 bases removed from V and 1 base from J, the gap between germline ends came to 6 bases. The CDR3 has 12 amino acids. CDR3: CASRTGNTEAFF. The CDR3 nucleotides read TGTGCCAGCAGAACAGGGAACACTGAAGCTTTCTTT.

J is TRBJ2-7 and V is TRBV3-1 (or the pseudogene TRBV3-2), with 10 bases that match TRBD2. The CDR3 consists of 20 residues. CDR1 is LGHDT and CDR2 is YNNKEL in the germline V gene (reference sequence). J gave up 0 bases and V 0 bases, and 14 bases lay outside the gene matches. DNA of the CDR3: TGTGCCAGCAGCCAAGATATTGGGTGGACTAGCGGCTTAAGCTCCTACGAGCAGTACTTC. This codes for CASSQDIGWTSGLSSYEQYF.

The V call is TRBV28, the J call TRBJ2-3; the D is unclear. CDR3 length equals 16 residues. Germline V gene sequence: CDR1 MDHEN, CDR2 SYDVKM. The V end was cut by 5 bases, the J end by 6 bases, with 21 bases between. Here the CDR3 reads CASSPPASLMLDTQYF. The DNA for the CDR3 is TGTGCCAGCAGTCCCCCCGCCTCCCTAATGCTGGATACGCAGTATTTT.

There are a few counts of this clone. V usage is TRBV6-6 and J usage is TRBJ1-5; D is perhaps TRBD1 (6 bases). CDR1 and CDR2 (germline): MNHNY, SVGAGI (reference sequence). CDR3 size: 15 residues. The germline V and J ends were trimmed by 4 bases and 5 bases, with 15 bases remaining between them. The CDR3 bases are TGTGCCAGCAGTTCCCCGGGACACTTGCATCAGCCCCAGCATTTT. Translation gives CASSSPGHLHQPQHF.